Presented here are 30 T cell receptor beta chains from one specimen sequenced in a study of cytomegalovirus exposure and HLA in healthy donors. Produced via immunoSEQ multiplex PCR; TCRdb's table is partial and in-frame only. This sample has a few hundred thousand clones, with around 90% found just once. The sample was PBMCs. The receptors were sampled from a woman in her late teens or twenties in good health and CMV-seronegative.

This clone was detected only a few times. The chain recombines TRBV2 with TRBJ1-1; D unresolved. There are 10 residues in the CDR3. The V gene lost 8 bases and the J gene lost 3 bases, with 4 bases spanning the gap. The V gene's germline CDR1 is SNHLY and CDR2 FYNNEI. The CDR3 DNA is TGTGCCAGCTCCTACACTGAAGCTTTCTTT. Translating gives CASSYTEAFF.

V usage is TRBV7-8 and J usage is TRBJ1-3, with D possibly being TRBD1 (6 bases). Between the trimmed V and J ends, which lost 5 bases and 8 bases, there was a span of 10 bases. Germline values: CDR1 SGHVS, CDR2 FQNEAQ. This CDR3 is 12 amino acids long. CDR3 coding DNA: TGTGCCAGCAGCCAAGGGACATACACCATATATTTT. Amino acid sequence: CASSQGTYTIYF.

The chain joins TRBV7-6 to TRBJ2-3; 11 bases are a match to TRBD2. V lost 1 base and J lost 3; bases outside the gene matches: 12. Germline V CDR1 and CDR2: SGHVS, FNYEAQ. This CDR3 is built from 19 residues. DNA of the CDR3: TGTGCCAGCAGCTTAGGTTGGTTAGCGGGGGGGCCAGGGACAGATACGCAGTATTTT. This translates into CASSLGWLAGGPGTDTQYF. The variable domain in full, with the rest retrieved from reference TRBV7-6 and TRBJ2-3, is GAGVSQSPRYKVTKRGQDVALRCDPISGHVSLYWYRQALGQGPEFLTYFNYEAQQDKSGLPNDRFSAERPEGSISTLTIQRTEQRDSAMYRCASSLGWLAGGPGTDTQYFGPGTRLTVL.

Written as DNA, the CDR3 is TGTGCCAGCTCAGACCATGTAGGCAGGGCGAATTCACCCCTCCACTTT. It yields the protein CASSDHVGRANSPLHF. This chain joins TRBV18 and TRBJ1-6, with TRBD1 as a possible D gene (5 bases). Trimming removed 5 bases from V and 7 bases from J, with 18 bases in between. The CDR3 sequence is 16 residues long. The germline V gene encodes CDR1 KGHSH and CDR2 LQKENI.

The rearrangement links TRBV27 to TRBJ1-1, with D perhaps matching TRBD1 (5 bases). V lost 0 bases and J lost 5, with 13 bases in between. The CDR3 covers 15 residues. Germline loops: CDR1 MNHEY, CDR2 SMNVEV (reference sequence). The CDR3 is CASSLSRGWATEAFF. As DNA, the CDR3 is TGTGCCAGCAGTTTATCTCGGGGGTGGGCGACTGAAGCTTTCTTT.

V usage is TRBV19 and J usage is TRBJ1-2; possibly TRBD1 for D (5 bases). V was cut by 5 bases and J by 4 bases, with 8 bases left in between. Germline loops: CDR1 LNHDA, CDR2 SQIVND (reference sequence). This CDR3 is built from 12 residues. CDR3 loop: CASSLTAYGYTF. The CDR3 bases are TGTGCCAGTAGTCTGACAGCCTATGGCTACACCTTC.

The rearrangement joins TRBV27 to TRBJ2-3; D is possibly TRBD2 (6 bases). The CDR3 contains 13 residues. CDR1 is MNHEY and CDR2 is SMNVEV in the germline V gene (reference sequence). V was clipped by 11 bases and J by 0 bases, with 12 bases between them. For the CDR3, the DNA is TGTGCCTCAACGGAGGGTAGCACAGATACGCAGTATTTT. This codes for CASTEGSTDTQYF.

The chain uses TRBV18 and TRBJ1-1; 7 positions agree with TRBD1. This CDR3 contains 15 residues. Per the germline V gene, CDR1 is KGHSH and CDR2 is LQKENI. J gave up 2 bases and V 5 bases, and 8 bases lay outside the gene matches. For the CDR3, the DNA is TGTGCCAGCTCAGGGGGGACAGCCAGCAACACTGAAGCTTTCTTT. It codes for CASSGGTASNTEAFF.

The chain is built from TRBV6-1 and TRBJ2-7; D gene ambiguous. The CDR3 sequence is 14 residues long. Between the trimmed V and J ends, which lost 6 bases and 2 bases, there was a span of 14 bases. CDR1 and CDR2 (germline): MNHNS, SASEGT. The CDR3 sequence: CASSLVSEPYEQYV. The CDR3 nucleotides are TGTGCCAGCAGCCTAGTGAGTGAACCCTACGAGCAGTACGTC.

The gene calls are TRBV29-1 and TRBJ1-2; no clear D gene. The CDR3 covers 13 residues. The V end was cut by 2 bases, the J end by 4 bases, with 11 bases between. The V gene's germline CDR1 is SQVTM and CDR2 ANQGSEA. The DNA for the CDR3 is TGCAGCGTTGAAATTCCAGACTCCTATGGCTACACCTTC. This translates into CSVEIPDSYGYTF.

The chain employs TRBV4-1 and TRBJ2-1; 8 bases map to TRBD2. Trimming cost V 4 bases and J 9 bases; bases outside gene matches: 5. Per germline, CDR1 MGHRA and CDR2 YSYEKL. The CDR3 runs 13 residues. CDR3 DNA: TGCGCCAGCAGCCCGGGACTAGGCAGTGAGCAGTTCTTC. Protein product: CASSPGLGSEQFF.

The chain has TRBV15 and TRBJ2-1; 8 bases are a match to TRBD2. V lost 2 bases to trimming and J lost 11 bases; unmatched junction nucleotides: 14. This CDR3 has 16 amino acids. CDR1 and CDR2 from the germline V gene are LNHNV and YYDKDF (reference sequence). DNA for the CDR3: TGTGCCACCAGCAGATCCAGGGTAGATAGCGGGACCCAGCAGTTCTTC. Its translation is CATSRSRVDSGTQQFF.

V gene TRBV7-6 combines with J gene TRBJ2-1, with 9 nucleotides matching TRBD2. Germline CDR1 SGHVS, CDR2 FNYEAQ. With 5 bases clipped from V and 7 bases from J, the junction kept 9 bases outside the gene matches. This CDR3 is 15 amino acids long. The CDR3 nucleotides read TGTGCCAGCAGCAGGGCGGGGGGGCCTTTGAATGAGCAGTTCTTC. It codes for CASSRAGGPLNEQFF.

Concerning this clone: Other DNA sequences in this sample translate to the same CDR3. The chain links TRBV6-6 to TRBJ1-3; no reliable D call. Trimming removed 8 bases from V and 0 bases from J, with 5 bases in between. The CDR3 sequence is 12 residues long. Per the germline V gene, CDR1 is MNHNY and CDR2 is SVGAGI (reference sequence). In DNA, the CDR3 is TGTGCCAGCGGGAGCTCTGGAAACACCATATATTTT. Translation gives CASGSSGNTIYF.

The V and J genes are TRBV23-1 and TRBJ1-1; 7 positions agree with TRBD1. TRBV23-1 is labeled an ORF, and its function is uncertain. V trimming: 0 bases; J trimming: 7 bases; junction bases outside the gene matches: 5. The CDR3 length is 14 residues. CDR3 DNA sequence: TGCGCCAGCAGTCAATCAACCGGGACAGATGAAGCTTTCTTT. Its protein product is CASSQSTGTDEAFF.

This clone was seen a handful of times. This CDR3 reads CASSYSEGPTGELFF. CDR3 sequence (DNA): TGTGCCAGCAGTTACTCAGAGGGCCCCACCGGGGAGCTGTTTTTT. The gene calls are TRBV6-5 and TRBJ2-2, with D tentatively TRBD2 (5 bases). V shed 0 bases and J shed 4 bases, with 9 bases lying between them. This CDR3 is 15 amino acids long. Germline loops: CDR1 MNHEY, CDR2 SVGAGI.

The chain combines TRBV5-1 with TRBJ1-5; D remains unclear. Germline CDR1 SGHRS, CDR2 YFSETQ. This CDR3 is 15 amino acids long. V lost 2 bases and J lost 0, with 9 bases in between. DNA of the CDR3: TGCGCCAGCAGCTTAAGCGGTAATAGCAATCAGCCCCAGCATTTT. Its protein product is CASSLSGNSNQPQHF.

This chain's CDR3 is CASRLAGGLAKNIQYF. Here the CDR3 DNA reads TGTGCCAGCCGACTAGCGGGAGGACTAGCCAAAAACATTCAGTACTTC. The chain couples TRBV2 to TRBJ2-4; 13 bases agree with TRBD2. CDR1 SNHLY and CDR2 FYNNEI come from the germline V gene. The CDR3 has 16 amino acids. Unmatched junction bases numbered 4, after V lost 8 bases and J lost 0 bases. Together with reference TRBV2 and TRBJ2-4, the CDR3 gives the full variable domain: EPEVTQTPSHQVTQMGQEVILRCVPISNHLYFYWYRQILGQKVEFLVSFYNNEISEKSEIFDDQFSVERPDGSNFTLKIRSTKLEDSAMYFCASRLAGGLAKNIQYFGAGTRLSVL.

The gene calls are TRBV4-3 and TRBJ2-5; tentative D call: TRBD2 (5 bases). Trimming removed 2 bases at V and 2 bases at J, with 12 bases between. The germline V gene encodes CDR1 LGHNA and CDR2 YSLEER. The CDR3 is 15 residues long. The CDR3 protein is CASSQRAGEQETQYF. The CDR3 DNA sequence: TGCGCCAGCAGCCAAAGGGCCGGGGAACAAGAGACCCAGTACTTC.

The chain employs TRBV10-3 and TRBJ2-7; D might be TRBD2 (6 bases). The CDR3 runs 13 residues. Trimming took 2 bases from V and 4 from J, leaving 9 bases between them. The germline V gene has CDR1 ENHRY and CDR2 SYGVKD. CDR3 residues: CAISEGTEYEQYF. CDR3 DNA: TGTGCCATCAGTGAGGGGACTGAGTACGAGCAGTACTTC.

The rearrangement joins TRBV4-1 to TRBJ1-1, with 8 bases matching TRBD1. V lost 4 bases, J lost 7 bases, and 17 bases stayed unmatched. Germline lookup yields CDR1 MGHRA and CDR2 YSYEKL. This CDR3 is built from 17 residues. CDR3 sequence (DNA): TGCGCCAGCAGCCCCTCAATCCGTGAACAGGGGGGGAATGAAGCTTTCTTT. Encoded protein: CASSPSIREQGGNEAFF.

This rearrangement joins TRBV23-1 to TRBJ2-1; the D gene is possibly TRBD2 (5 bases). TRBV23-1 is an ORF, and what it does is uncertain. V was trimmed by 0 bases and J by 4 bases, leaving 16 bases between them. This CDR3 has 17 residues. The CDR3 protein is CASSQSCAGVAYNEQFF. The CDR3 nucleotides are TGCGCCAGCAGTCAATCGTGCGCCGGGGTTGCGTACAATGAGCAGTTCTTC.

The V call is TRBV27, the J call TRBJ2-1; the match to TRBD1 covers 9 bases. The CDR3 has 15 residues. J was trimmed by 4 bases and V by 8 bases; bases with no gene match: 9. Germline lookup yields CDR1 MNHEY and CDR2 SMNVEV (reference sequence). In DNA form, the CDR3 reads TGTGCCAGCTCCCCCGGGACAGGGAAGTACAATGAGCAGTTCTTC. Translation: CASSPGTGKYNEQFF.

V and J are TRBV7-9 and TRBJ1-2; D might be TRBD1 (5 bases). CDR1 is SEHNR and CDR2 is FQNEAQ in the germline V gene (reference sequence). Trimming took 1 base from V and 4 from J, leaving 13 bases between them. This CDR3 is 15 amino acids long. The DNA of the CDR3 is TGTGCCAGCAGCTTAGGTCGGGGGAGTGGCTATGGCTACACCTTC. Protein product: CASSLGRGSGYGYTF.

This clone has only a few counts. J is TRBJ2-7 and V is TRBV6-4, with 11 bases lining up with TRBD2. The ends lost 2 bases at V and 5 bases at J; junction bases unmatched: 11. Germline lookup yields CDR1 MRHNA and CDR2 SNTAGT. CDR3 size: 17 residues. The CDR3, as DNA: TGTGCCAGCAGTGACCGCCAACTAGCGGGGGAGGGGGACGAGCAGTACTTC. This encodes CASSDRQLAGEGDEQYF.

The chain combines TRBV28 with TRBJ1-5; 8 bases are shared with TRBD1. Germline assignment: CDR1 MDHEN and CDR2 SYDVKM. Trimming removed 4 bases from V and 4 bases from J; junction bases left unmatched: 6. This CDR3 is 15 amino acids long. CDR3 coding DNA: TGTGCCAGCAGTTCCCTCGGACAGGGTAATCAGCCCCAGCATTTT. Its translation: CASSSLGQGNQPQHF.

The V call is TRBV9, the J call TRBJ2-1; TRBD2 aligns across 7 bases. Germline CDR1 SGDLS, CDR2 YYNGEE. J was trimmed by 6 bases and V by 0 bases; bases with no gene match: 6. There are 15 residues in the CDR3. The CDR3 coding sequence is TGTGCCAGCAGCGTAGGGGCTAGCGGCGGCAATGAGCAGTTCTTC. Residues: CASSVGASGGNEQFF.

The V gene is TRBV12-1, the J gene TRBJ1-4; TRBD1 was called by the table and not checked on the DNA. TRBV12-1 is a known pseudogene. The CDR3 covers 15 residues. CDR3 amino acids: CASSFDNSPNEKLFF. In nucleotides, the CDR3 is TGTGCCAGCAGCTTTGATAACAGCCCTAATGAAAAACTGTTTTTT.

The J gene is TRBJ1-1, the V gene TRBV28, with D hard to call. The CDR3 is made up of 15 amino acids. V lost 6 bases and J 4 bases, leaving 18 bases between the germline ends. The V gene's germline CDR1 is MDHEN and CDR2 SYDVKM. The CDR3 region is CASSRGDPRRTEAFF. The CDR3 DNA reads TGTGCCAGCAGCCGAGGTGACCCCCGACGCACTGAAGCTTTCTTT.

The chain combines TRBV18 with TRBJ1-3; no clear D. The CDR3 contains 14 residues. The V gene's germline CDR1 is KGHSH and CDR2 LQKENI. V was cut by 0 bases and J by 0 bases, with 3 bases left in between. This chain's CDR3 is CASSPPVSGNTIYF. The CDR3 nucleotides read TGTGCCAGCTCACCACCCGTCTCTGGAAACACCATATATTTT.